These 18 T cell receptor beta chains share one sample of origin, sequenced in a study of response to subunit inactivated influenza vaccine. MiXCR, applied by TCRdb to the RT-PCR reads, yields one record per CDR3 protein. The sample includes roughly 700,000 distinct CDR3 sequences, approximately 15% seen only once; the top ten take 6.5% to 8.5%. Sequenced here: PBMCs from blood, sampled 14 days before vaccination. These receptors originate from a man between 50 and 59 years old who received an inactivated influenza vaccine.

The chain recombines TRBV28 with TRBJ1-2; D possibly corresponds to TRBD1 (5 bases). Trimming took 10 bases from V and 1 from J, leaving 16 bases between them. CDR3 length: 14 residues. From germline, CDR1 is MDHEN and CDR2 SYDVKM. DNA for the CDR3: TGTGCCATAGGGGATCAGGCCATTAACTATGGCTACACCTTC. It codes for CAIGDQAINYGYTF.

The chain has TRBV6-1 and TRBJ1-5, with TRBD1 matching 7 bases. The J segment lost 9 bases and the V segment lost 4 bases, leaving 6 bases of the junction unmatched. The germline gives CDR1 MNHNS, CDR2 SASEGT. The CDR3 consists of 13 residues. The CDR3 here is CASSVDRDRPQHF. The CDR3 DNA is TGTGCCAGCAGTGTAGACAGGGACAGGCCCCAGCATTTT.

This clonotype appeared a few times. The rearrangement uses TRBV2 and TRBJ1-2; D not resolved. The germline V gene encodes CDR1 SNHLY and CDR2 FYNNEI. V gave up 5 bases and J gave up 1 base, with 14 bases separating them. CDR3 length: 15 amino acids. CDR3 sequence: CASSRLRAHNYGYTF. The DNA for the CDR3 is TGTGCCAGCAGTCGGCTCCGCGCCCATAACTATGGCTACACCTTC.

In this sample, this clonotype turned up a few times. The J gene is TRBJ1-1, the V gene TRBV2; 10 bases map to TRBD1. CDR1 is SNHLY and CDR2 is FYNNEI in the germline V gene. CDR3 size: 16 residues. The V gene end was trimmed by 6 bases and the J gene end by 5 bases; junction bases not matched to a gene: 12. The CDR3 protein is CASRSGQGRGGTEAFF. The CDR3 region has the DNA TGTGCCAGCAGATCGGGACAGGGGAGAGGAGGAACTGAAGCTTTCTTT.

The rearrangement joins TRBV7-2 to TRBJ2-6; 7 nucleotides align to TRBD1. CDR3 length: 16 residues. The V and J ends lost 9 bases and 0 bases, in that order; junction bases with no gene match: 8. The germline gives CDR1 SGHTA, CDR2 FQGNSA. This chain's CDR3 is CASKRDRPSGANVLTF. The CDR3 region has the DNA TGTGCCAGTAAACGGGACAGACCCTCTGGGGCCAACGTCCTGACTTTC.

CDR3 DNA sequence: TGTGCCAGCAGCTTAAGGGACAGGGGGCGAAGCGGGGAGCTGTTTTTT. Translated: CASSLRDRGRSGELFF. The chain employs TRBV7-6 and TRBJ2-2, with TRBD1 matching 12 bases. Germline assignment: CDR1 SGHVS and CDR2 FNYEAQ. With V trimmed by 2 bases and J by 7 bases, 5 bases remained unmatched. The CDR3 is made up of 16 amino acids.

As DNA, the CDR3 is TGCGCCAGCAGCTTGGTTACTAGCGGGGGGCTCGGGAATGAGCAGTTCTTC. Amino acids: CASSLVTSGGLGNEQFF. The chain carries TRBV5-1 and TRBJ2-1; 12 bases fit TRBD2. Germline V gene lookup returns CDR1 SGHRS and CDR2 YFSETQ. This CDR3 spans 17 amino acids. V gave up 0 bases and J gave up 7 bases; unmatched junction bases: 8.

The rearrangement uses TRBV29-1 and TRBJ2-5; either TRBD1 or TRBD2 may fit D (5 bases each). Germline V gives CDR1 SQVTM, CDR2 ANQGSEA. Between the trimmed V and J ends, which lost 7 bases and 4 bases, there was a span of 13 bases. The CDR3 sequence is 12 residues long. The CDR3 protein is CSARTRGETQYF. DNA of the CDR3: TGCAGCGCCCGGACACGGGGAGAGACCCAGTACTTC.

With regard to this clonotype: The DNA is left out, because the CDR3 cannot be placed on it with certainty; the CDR3 is given as TCRdb lists it. The chain joins TRBV7-9 to TRBJ2-2; the table's D call, TRBD2, has no DNA check behind it. Germline lookup yields CDR1 SEHNR and CDR2 FQNEAQ (reference sequence). The CDR3 has 17 residues if both end residues are counted. This chain's CDR3 is CASSLLRAVNTGELFFF.

This clonotype appeared once. The chain carries TRBV29-1 and TRBJ2-2; D not resolved. Germline V CDR1 and CDR2: SQVTM, ANQGSEA. CDR3 length: 14 residues. V lost 1 base, J lost 7 bases, and 13 bases lay in between. The CDR3 nucleotides are TGCAGCGTTGAAGTCACCCGAGGTGGCGGGGAGCTGTTTTTT. Residues: CSVEVTRGGGELFF.

V is TRBV25-1 and J is TRBJ2-2; unclear D gene. The CDR3 extends over 12 amino acids. Germline CDR1 MGHDK, CDR2 SYGVNS. V gave up 8 bases and J gave up 6 bases, with 10 bases separating them. This chain's CDR3 is CASSLHAGELFF. For the CDR3, the DNA is TGTGCCAGCTCCCTTCACGCCGGGGAGCTGTTTTTT.

A few counts support this clonotype. The chain has TRBV29-1 and TRBJ1-5, with D perhaps matching TRBD1 (5 bases). The CDR3 loop spans 13 amino acids. Germline-derived CDR1 and CDR2 are SQVTM and ANQGSEA. With 7 bases removed from V and 2 bases from J, the gap between germline ends came to 12 bases. CDR3 sequence reads: CSARLGGNQPQHF. CDR3 coding DNA: TGCAGCGCCCGATTGGGGGGCAATCAGCCCCAGCATTTT.

The V and J genes are TRBV27 and TRBJ2-1; 7 positions agree with TRBD2. Per the germline V gene, CDR1 is MNHEY and CDR2 is SMNVEV (reference sequence). The CDR3 runs to 15 residues. The V and J ends lost 3 bases and 2 bases, in that order; junction bases with no gene match: 4. CDR3 in DNA: TGTGCCAGCAGTTTGGGGGGGGACCCCTACAATGAGCAGTTCTTC. Protein sequence: CASSLGGDPYNEQFF.

This clonotype was seen only a few times. The rearrangement links TRBV4-3 to TRBJ2-2; TRBD1 is a possible D gene (5 bases). Trimming left V 1 base short and J 3 bases short, with 9 bases between. From germline, CDR1 is LGHNA and CDR2 YSLEER. The CDR3 runs 15 residues. CDR3 bases: TGCGCCAGCAGCCAAGTCGGCAGGGACACCGGGGAGCTGTTTTTT. Translating it yields CASSQVGRDTGELFF.

This clonotype was detected only a few times. The V and J genes are TRBV11-2 and TRBJ2-2, with D unresolved. This CDR3 has 14 amino acids. CDR1 and CDR2 (germline): SGHAT, FQNNGV. Trimming took off 0 bases at V and 7 bases at J, with 9 bases between the two ends. CDR3 nucleotides: TGTGCCAGCAGCTTAGATCAAACTTTCGGGGAGCTGTTTTTT. Amino acids: CASSLDQTFGELFF.

This clonotype was seen a handful of times. The chain employs TRBV11-2 and TRBJ2-5; maybe TRBD1 (6 bases). CDR1 is SGHAT, CDR2 FQNNGV, per germline. V gave up 8 bases and J gave up 0 bases, with 16 bases separating them. This CDR3 spans 15 amino acids. CDR3 sequence reads: CASAFGGGYQETQYF. The CDR3 nucleotides read TGTGCCAGCGCCTTTGGGGGCGGGTACCAAGAGACCCAGTACTTC. Full variable domain (remainder filled in from reference TRBV11-2 and TRBJ2-5): EAGVAQSPRYKIIEKRQSVAFWCNPISGHATLYWYQQILGQGPKLLIQFQNNGVVDDSQLPKDRFSAERLKGVDSTLKIQPAKLEDSAVYLCASAFGGGYQETQYFGPGTRLLVL.

This clonotype has a count of ten or more. This rearrangement joins TRBV29-1 to TRBJ2-5; 9 bases align to TRBD2. The V gene end was trimmed by 5 bases and the J gene end by 4 bases; junction bases not matched to a gene: 2. CDR1 and CDR2 from the germline V gene are SQVTM and ANQGSEA. The CDR3 sequence is 12 residues long. CDR3 DNA sequence: TGCAGCGTTAAGACTAGCGGAGAGACCCAGTACTTC. This sequence encodes CSVKTSGETQYF.

This clonotype showed up many times. This sequence joins TRBV24-1 and TRBJ1-2; 7 bases fit TRBD1. Germline CDR1 KGHDR, CDR2 SFDVKD. The CDR3 length is 12 residues. V gave up 4 bases and J gave up 13 bases; unmatched junction bases: 8. The CDR3 here is CATSEQGWRFTF. CDR3 nucleotide sequence: TGTGCCACCAGTGAACAGGGGTGGAGGTTCACCTTC.